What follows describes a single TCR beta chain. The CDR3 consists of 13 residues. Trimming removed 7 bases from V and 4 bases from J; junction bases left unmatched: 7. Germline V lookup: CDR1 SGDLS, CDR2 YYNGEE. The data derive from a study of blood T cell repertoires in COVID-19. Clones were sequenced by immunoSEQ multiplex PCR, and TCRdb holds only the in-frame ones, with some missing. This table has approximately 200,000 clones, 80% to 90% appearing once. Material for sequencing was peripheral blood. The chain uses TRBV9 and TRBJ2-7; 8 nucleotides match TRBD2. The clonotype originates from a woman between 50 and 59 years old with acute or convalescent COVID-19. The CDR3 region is CASAAGEGYEQYF. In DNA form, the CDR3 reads TGTGCCAGCGCAGCGGGAGAGGGGTACGAGCAGTACTTC. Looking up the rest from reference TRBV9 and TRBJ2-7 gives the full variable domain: DSGVTQTPKHLITATGQRVTLRCSPRSGDLSVYWYQQSLDQGLQFLIQYYNGEERAKGNILERFSAQQFPDLHSELNLSSLELGDSALYFCASAAGEGYEQYFGPGTRLTVT.